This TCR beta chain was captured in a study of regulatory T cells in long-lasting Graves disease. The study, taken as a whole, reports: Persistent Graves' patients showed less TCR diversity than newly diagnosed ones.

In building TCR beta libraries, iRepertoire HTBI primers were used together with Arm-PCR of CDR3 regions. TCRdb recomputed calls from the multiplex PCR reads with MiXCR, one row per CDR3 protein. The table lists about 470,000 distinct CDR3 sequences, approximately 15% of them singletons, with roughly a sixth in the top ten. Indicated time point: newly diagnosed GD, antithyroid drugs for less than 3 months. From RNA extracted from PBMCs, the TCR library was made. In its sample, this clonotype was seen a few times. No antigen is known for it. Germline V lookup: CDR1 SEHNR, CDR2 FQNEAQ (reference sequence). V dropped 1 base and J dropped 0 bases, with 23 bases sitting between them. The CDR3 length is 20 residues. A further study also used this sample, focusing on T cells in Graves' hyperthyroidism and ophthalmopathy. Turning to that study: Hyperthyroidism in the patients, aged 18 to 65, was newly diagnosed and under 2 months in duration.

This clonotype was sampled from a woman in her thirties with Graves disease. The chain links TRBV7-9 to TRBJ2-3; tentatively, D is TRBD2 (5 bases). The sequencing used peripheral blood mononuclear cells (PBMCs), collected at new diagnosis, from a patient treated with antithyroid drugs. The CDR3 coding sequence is TGTGCCAGCAGCTTAGGATCGGGGTTGACCCAGGATACTAGCACAGATACGCAGTATTTT. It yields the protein CASSLGSGLTQDTSTDTQYF.